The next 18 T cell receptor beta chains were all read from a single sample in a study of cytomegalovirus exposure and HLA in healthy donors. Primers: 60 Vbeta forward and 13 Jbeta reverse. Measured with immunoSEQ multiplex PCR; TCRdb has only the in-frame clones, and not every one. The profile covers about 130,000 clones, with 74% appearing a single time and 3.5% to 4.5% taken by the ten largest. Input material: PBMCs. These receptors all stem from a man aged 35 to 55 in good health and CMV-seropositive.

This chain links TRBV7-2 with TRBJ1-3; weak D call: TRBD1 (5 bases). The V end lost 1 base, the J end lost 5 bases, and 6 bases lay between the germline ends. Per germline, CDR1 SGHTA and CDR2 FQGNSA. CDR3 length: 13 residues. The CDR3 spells CASSLEGRNTIYF. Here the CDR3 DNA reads TGTGCCAGCAGCTTAGAGGGGCGAAACACCATATATTTT.

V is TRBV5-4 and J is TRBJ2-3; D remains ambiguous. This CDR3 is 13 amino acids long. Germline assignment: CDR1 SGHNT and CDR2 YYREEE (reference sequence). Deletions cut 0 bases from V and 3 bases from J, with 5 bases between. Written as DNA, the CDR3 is TGTGCCAGCAGCTTGGGCGAGACAGATACGCAGTATTTT. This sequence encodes CASSLGETDTQYF.

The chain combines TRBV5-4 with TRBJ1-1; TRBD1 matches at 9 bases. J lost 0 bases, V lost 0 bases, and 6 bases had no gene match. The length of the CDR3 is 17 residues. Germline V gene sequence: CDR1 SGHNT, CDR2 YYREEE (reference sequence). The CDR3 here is CASSLDRGRAMNTEAFF. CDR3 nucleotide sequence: TGTGCCAGCAGCTTGGACAGGGGGCGGGCAATGAACACTGAAGCTTTCTTT.

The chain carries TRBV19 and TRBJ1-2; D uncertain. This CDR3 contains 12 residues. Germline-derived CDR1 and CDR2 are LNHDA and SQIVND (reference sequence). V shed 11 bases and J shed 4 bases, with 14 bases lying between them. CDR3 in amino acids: CAVDGRGYGYTF. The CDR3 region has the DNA TGTGCCGTGGATGGGAGAGGCTATGGCTACACCTTC.

CDR3 region: CASSPSPLNTEAFF. The CDR3 DNA follows: TGTGCCAGCAGTCCCAGTCCCTTGAACACTGAAGCTTTCTTT. This sequence joins TRBV27 and TRBJ1-1; no definite D call. V was pared by 5 bases and J by 0 bases, with 10 bases between. Germline CDR1 is MNHEY and CDR2 is SMNVEV (reference sequence). The CDR3 runs 14 residues.

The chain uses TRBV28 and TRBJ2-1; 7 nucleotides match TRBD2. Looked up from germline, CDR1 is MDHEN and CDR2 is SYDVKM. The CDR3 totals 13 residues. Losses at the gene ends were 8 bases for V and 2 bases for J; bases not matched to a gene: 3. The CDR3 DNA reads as TGTGCCAGCGGGAGCGGGACCTACAATGAGCAGTTCTTC. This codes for CASGSGTYNEQFF.

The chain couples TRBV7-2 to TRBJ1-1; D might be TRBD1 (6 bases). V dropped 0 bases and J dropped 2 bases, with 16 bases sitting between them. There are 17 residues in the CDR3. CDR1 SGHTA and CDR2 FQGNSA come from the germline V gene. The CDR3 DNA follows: TGTGCCAGCAGCTTAGCAATCGGACAGAGAGGAAACACTGAAGCTTTCTTT. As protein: CASSLAIGQRGNTEAFF.

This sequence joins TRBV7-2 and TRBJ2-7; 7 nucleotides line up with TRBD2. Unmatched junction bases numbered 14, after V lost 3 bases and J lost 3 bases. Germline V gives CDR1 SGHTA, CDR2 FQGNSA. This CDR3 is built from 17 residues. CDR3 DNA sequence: TGTGCCAGCAGCTTTAGGTCTGGGGGGGGAACGGTCTACGAGCAGTACTTC. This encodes CASSFRSGGGTVYEQYF. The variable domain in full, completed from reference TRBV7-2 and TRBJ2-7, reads GAGVSQSPSNKVTEKGKDVELRCDPISGHTALYWYRQSLGQGLEFLIYFQGNSAPDKSGLPSDRFSAERTGGSVSTLTIQRTQQEDSAVYLCASSFRSGGGTVYEQYFGPGTRLTVT.

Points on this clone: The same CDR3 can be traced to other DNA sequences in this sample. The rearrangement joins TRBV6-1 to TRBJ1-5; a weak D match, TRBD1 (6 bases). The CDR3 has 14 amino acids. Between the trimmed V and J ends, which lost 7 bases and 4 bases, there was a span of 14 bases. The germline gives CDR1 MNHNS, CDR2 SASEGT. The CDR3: CASTEQGFNQPQHF. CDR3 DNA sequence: TGTGCCAGCACGGAGCAGGGGTTTAATCAGCCCCAGCATTTT.

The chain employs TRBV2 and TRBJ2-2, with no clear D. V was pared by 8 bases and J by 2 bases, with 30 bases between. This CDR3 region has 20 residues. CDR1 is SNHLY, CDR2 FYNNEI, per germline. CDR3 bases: TGTGCCAGCGTCCCTCAATTAATGACAACTCAACTTTCAAACACCGGGGAGCTGTTTTTT. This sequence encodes CASVPQLMTTQLSNTGELFF.

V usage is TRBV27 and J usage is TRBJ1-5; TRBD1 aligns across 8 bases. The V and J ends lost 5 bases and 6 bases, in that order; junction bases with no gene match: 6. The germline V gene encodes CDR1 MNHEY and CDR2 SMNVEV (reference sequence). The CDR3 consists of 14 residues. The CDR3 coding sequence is TGTGCCAGCAGTCGACAGGGGTGGAGTCAGCCCCAGCATTTT. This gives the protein CASSRQGWSQPQHF.

The CDR3 DNA is TGCGCCAGCAGCCCTGGACAGGGGGGGGGCCAAGAGACCCAGTACTTC. It yields the protein CASSPGQGGGQETQYF. This chain connects TRBV5-1 to TRBJ2-5; 10 bases match TRBD1. Germline lookup yields CDR1 SGHRS and CDR2 YFSETQ. The CDR3 has 16 amino acids. J was trimmed by 1 base and V by 4 bases; bases with no gene match: 7.

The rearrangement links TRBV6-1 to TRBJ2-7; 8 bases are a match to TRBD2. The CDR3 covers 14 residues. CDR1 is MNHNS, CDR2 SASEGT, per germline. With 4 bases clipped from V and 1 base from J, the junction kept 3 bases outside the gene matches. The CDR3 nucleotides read TGTGCCAGCAGTGCGGGGGGGACATCCTACGAGCAGTACTTC. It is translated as CASSAGGTSYEQYF.

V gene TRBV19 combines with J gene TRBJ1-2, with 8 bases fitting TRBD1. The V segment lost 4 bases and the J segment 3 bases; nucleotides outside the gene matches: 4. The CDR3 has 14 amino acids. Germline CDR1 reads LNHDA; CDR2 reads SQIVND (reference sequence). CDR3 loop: CASSRDRGDYGYTF. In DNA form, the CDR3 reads TGTGCCAGTAGTAGAGACAGGGGTGACTATGGCTACACCTTC.

CDR3 loop: CASKAGGDYTQYF. CDR3 nucleotides: TGTGCCAGCAAGGCGGGGGGTGATTATACGCAGTATTTT. The rearrangement uses TRBV7-8 and TRBJ2-3; TRBD2 agrees at 8 bases. The CDR3 runs to 13 residues. Trimming removed 7 bases from V and 7 bases from J; junction bases left unmatched: 7. The V gene's germline CDR1 is SGHVS and CDR2 FQNEAQ.

The CDR3 loop reads CASSLIFTAMNTEAFF. CDR3 coding DNA: TGCGCCAGCAGCTTGATTTTTACAGCCATGAACACTGAAGCTTTCTTT. This chain uses TRBV5-1 with TRBJ1-1; D not resolved. Germline CDR1 reads SGHRS; CDR2 reads YFSETQ. CDR3 length equals 16 residues. V lost 1 base and J 0 bases, leaving 13 bases between the germline ends.

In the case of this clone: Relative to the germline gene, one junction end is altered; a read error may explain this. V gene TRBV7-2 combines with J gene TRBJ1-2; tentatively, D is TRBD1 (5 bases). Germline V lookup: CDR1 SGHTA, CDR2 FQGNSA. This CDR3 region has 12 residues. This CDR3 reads CASSVTQGVGSF. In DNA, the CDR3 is TGTGCCAGCAGCGTTACACAAGGGGTTGGTTCATTC.

The CDR3 DNA reads as TGTGCCAGCAGTTCGCCGACAGGTCCCGAAACCTACGAGCAGTACTTC. The encoded protein is CASSSPTGPETYEQYF. The V call is TRBV27, the J call TRBJ2-7; maybe TRBD1 (6 bases). The CDR3 contains 16 residues. Looked up from germline, CDR1 is MNHEY and CDR2 is SMNVEV (reference sequence). V gave up 4 bases and J gave up 2 bases, with 18 bases separating them.